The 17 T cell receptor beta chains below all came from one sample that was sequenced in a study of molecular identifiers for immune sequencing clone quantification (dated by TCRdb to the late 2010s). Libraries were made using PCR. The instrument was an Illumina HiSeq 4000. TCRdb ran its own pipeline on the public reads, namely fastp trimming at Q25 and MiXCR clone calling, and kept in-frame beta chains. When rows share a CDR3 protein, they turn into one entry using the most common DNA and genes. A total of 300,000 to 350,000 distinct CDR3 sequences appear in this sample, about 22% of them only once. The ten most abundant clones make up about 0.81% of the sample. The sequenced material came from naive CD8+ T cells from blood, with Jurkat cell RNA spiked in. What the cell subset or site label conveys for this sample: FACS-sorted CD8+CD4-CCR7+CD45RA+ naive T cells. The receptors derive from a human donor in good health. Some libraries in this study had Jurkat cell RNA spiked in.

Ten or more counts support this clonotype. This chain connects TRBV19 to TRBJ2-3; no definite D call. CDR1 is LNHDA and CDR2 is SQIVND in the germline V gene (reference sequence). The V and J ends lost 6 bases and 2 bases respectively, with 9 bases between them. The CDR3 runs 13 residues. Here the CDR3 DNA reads TGTGCCAGTAGCCGGCGAGACACAGATACGCAGTATTTT. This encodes CASSRRDTDTQYF.

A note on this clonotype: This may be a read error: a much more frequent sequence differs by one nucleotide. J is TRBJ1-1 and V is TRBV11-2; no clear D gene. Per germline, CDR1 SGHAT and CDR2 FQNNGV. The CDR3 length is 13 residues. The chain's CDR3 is CASSPLENTGAFF. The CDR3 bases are TGTGCCAGCAGCCCGTTAGAAAACACTGGAGCTTTCTTT.

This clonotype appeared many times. DNA of the CDR3: TGTGCCAGCAAGGGTTGGACAGCCAATCCCTACGAGCAGTACTTC. Translation gives CASKGWTANPYEQYF. The chain joins TRBV25-1 to TRBJ2-7, with D possibly TRBD1 on 6 matching bases. Germline-derived CDR1 and CDR2 are MGHDK and SYGVNS. The CDR3 loop spans 15 amino acids. Trimming took 7 bases from V and 2 from J, leaving 18 bases between them.

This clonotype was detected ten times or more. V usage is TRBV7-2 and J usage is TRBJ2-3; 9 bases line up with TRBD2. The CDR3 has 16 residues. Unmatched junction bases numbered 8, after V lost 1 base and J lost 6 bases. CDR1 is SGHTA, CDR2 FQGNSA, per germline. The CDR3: CASSLGAGGPGDTQYF. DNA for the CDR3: TGTGCCAGCAGCTTAGGAGCGGGGGGCCCGGGGGATACGCAGTATTTT.

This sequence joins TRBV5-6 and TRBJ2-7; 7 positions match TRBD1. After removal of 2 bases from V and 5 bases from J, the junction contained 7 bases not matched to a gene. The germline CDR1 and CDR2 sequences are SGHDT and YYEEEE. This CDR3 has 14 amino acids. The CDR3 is CASSLAGTAHEQYF. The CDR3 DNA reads TGTGCCAGCAGCTTAGCCGGGACAGCCCACGAGCAGTACTTC.

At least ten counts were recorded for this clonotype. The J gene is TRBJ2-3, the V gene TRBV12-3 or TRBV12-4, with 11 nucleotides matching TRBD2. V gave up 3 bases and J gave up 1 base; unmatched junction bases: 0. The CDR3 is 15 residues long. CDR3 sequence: CASSLTSGGTDTQYF. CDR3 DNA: TGTGCCAGCAGTTTGACTAGCGGGGGCACAGATACGCAGTATTTT.

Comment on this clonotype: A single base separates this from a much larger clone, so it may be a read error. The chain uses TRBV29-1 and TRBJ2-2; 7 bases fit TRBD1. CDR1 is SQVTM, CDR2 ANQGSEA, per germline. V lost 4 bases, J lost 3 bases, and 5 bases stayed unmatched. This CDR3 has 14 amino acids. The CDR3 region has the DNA TGCAGCGTTGCTGGGACAGTCGACACCGGGGAGCTGTTTTTT. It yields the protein CSVAGTVDTGELFF.

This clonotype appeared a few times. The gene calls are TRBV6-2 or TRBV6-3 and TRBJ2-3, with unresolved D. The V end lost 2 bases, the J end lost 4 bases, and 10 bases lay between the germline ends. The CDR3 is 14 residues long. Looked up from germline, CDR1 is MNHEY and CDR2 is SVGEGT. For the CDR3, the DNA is TGTGCCAGCAGTTACGGTCCCAGGTCAGATACGCAGTATTTT. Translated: CASSYGPRSDTQYF.

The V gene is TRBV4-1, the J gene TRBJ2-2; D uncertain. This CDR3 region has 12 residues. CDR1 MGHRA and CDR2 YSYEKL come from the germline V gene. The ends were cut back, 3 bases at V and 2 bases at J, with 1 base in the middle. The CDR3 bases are TGCGCCAGCAGCCATAACACCGGGGAGCTGTTTTTT. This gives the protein CASSHNTGELFF.

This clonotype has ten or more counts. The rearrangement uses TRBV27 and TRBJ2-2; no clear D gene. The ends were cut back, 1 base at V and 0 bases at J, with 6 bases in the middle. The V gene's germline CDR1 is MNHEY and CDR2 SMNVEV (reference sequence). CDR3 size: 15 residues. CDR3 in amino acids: CASSLYYANTGELFF. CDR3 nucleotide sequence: TGTGCCAGCAGTTTATACTACGCGAACACCGGGGAGCTGTTTTTT.

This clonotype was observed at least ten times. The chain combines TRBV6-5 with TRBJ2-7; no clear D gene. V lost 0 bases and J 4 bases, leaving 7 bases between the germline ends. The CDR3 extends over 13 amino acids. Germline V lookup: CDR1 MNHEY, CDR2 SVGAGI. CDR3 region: CASSYSSVYEQYF. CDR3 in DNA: TGTGCCAGCAGTTACTCCTCGGTTTACGAGCAGTACTTC.

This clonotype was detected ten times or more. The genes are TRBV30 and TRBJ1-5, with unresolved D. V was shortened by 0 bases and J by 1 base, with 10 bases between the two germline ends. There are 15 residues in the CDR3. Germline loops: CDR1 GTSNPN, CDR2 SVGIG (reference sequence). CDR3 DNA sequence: TGTGCCTGGAGTGTAGGTGACTTAAGCAATCAGCCCCAGCATTTT. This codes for CAWSVGDLSNQPQHF. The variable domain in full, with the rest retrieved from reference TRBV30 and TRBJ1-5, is SQTIHQWPATLVQPVGSPLSLECTVEGTSNPNLYWYRQAAGRGLQLLFYSVGIGQISSEVPQNLSASRPQDRQFILSSKKLLLSDSGFYLCAWSVGDLSNQPQHFGDGTRLSIL.

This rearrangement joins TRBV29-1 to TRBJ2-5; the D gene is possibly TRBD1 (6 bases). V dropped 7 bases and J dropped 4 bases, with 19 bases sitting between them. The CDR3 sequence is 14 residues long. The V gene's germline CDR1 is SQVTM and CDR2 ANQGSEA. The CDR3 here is CSGTRQDKRETQYF. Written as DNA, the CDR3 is TGCAGCGGTACACGACAGGATAAACGAGAGACCCAGTACTTC.

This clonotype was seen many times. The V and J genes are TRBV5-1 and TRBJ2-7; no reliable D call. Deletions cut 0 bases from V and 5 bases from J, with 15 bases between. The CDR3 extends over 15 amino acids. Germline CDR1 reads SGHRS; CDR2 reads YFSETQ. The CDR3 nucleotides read TGCGCCAGCAGCTTGGGTGCGGCTGTTGGGAACGAGCAGTACTTC. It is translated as CASSLGAAVGNEQYF.

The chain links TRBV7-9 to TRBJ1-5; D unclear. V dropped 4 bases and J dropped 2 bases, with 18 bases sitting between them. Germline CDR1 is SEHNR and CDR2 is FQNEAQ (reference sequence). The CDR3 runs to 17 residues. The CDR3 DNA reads TGTGCCAGCAGCTCCGACGTCCCTAGCCTGGGCAATCAGCCCCAGCATTTT. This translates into CASSSDVPSLGNQPQHF.

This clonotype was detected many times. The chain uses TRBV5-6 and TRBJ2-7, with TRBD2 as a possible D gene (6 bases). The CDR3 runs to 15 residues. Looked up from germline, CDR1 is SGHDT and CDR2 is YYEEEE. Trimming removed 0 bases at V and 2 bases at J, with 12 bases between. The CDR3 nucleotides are TGTGCCAGCAGCTTGGGCGGCGGCGGGGCCTACGAGCAGTACTTC. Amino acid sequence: CASSLGGGGAYEQYF.

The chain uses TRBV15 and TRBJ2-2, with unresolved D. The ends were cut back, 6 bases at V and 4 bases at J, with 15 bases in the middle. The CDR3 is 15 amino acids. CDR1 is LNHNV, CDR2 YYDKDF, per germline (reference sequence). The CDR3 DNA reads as TGTGCCACCAGTAATCTGGATTTGGGCACCGGGGAGCTGTTTTTT. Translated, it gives CATSNLDLGTGELFF.